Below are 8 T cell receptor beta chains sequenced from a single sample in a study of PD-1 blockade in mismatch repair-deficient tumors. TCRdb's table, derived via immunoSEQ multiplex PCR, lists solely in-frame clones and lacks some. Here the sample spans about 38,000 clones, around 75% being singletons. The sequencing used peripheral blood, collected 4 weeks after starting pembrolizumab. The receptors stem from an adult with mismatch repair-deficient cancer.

The CDR3: CASSLWTSGRAGTGELFF. CDR3 DNA sequence: TGCGCCAGCAGCCTATGGACTAGCGGGAGGGCTGGGACCGGGGAGCTGTTTTTT. The V call is TRBV5-1, the J call TRBJ2-2, with TRBD2 matching 15 bases. The V segment lost 4 bases and the J segment 5 bases; nucleotides outside the gene matches: 9. CDR1 is SGHRS and CDR2 is YFSETQ in the germline V gene. The CDR3 length is 18 residues. The entire variable domain, with the rest obtained from reference TRBV5-1 and TRBJ2-2, is as follows: KAGVTQTPRYLIKTRGQQVTLSCSPISGHRSVSWYQQTPGQGLQFLFEYFSETQRNKGNFPGRFSGRQFSNSRSEMNVSTLELGDSALYLCASSLWTSGRAGTGELFFGEGSRLTVL.

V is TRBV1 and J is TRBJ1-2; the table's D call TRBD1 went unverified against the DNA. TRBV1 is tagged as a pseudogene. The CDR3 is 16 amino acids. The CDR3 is CTSSQDRDRGLYGYTF. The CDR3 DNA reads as TGCACCAGCAGCCAAGATCGGGACAGGGGACTCTATGGCTACACCTTC.

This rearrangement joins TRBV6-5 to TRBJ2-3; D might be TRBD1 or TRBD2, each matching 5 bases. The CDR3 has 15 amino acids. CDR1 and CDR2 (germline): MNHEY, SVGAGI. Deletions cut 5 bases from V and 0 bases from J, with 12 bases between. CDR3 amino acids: CASSRGTVSTDTQYF. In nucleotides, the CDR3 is TGTGCCAGCAGTCGAGGGACCGTAAGCACAGATACGCAGTATTTT.

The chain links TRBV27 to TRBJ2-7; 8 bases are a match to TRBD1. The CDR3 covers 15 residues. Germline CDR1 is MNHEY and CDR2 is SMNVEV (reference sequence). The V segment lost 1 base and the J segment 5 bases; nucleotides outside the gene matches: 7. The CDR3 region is CASSLFRDRLHEQYF. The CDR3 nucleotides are TGTGCCAGCAGTTTATTCCGGGACAGGCTTCACGAGCAGTACTTC.

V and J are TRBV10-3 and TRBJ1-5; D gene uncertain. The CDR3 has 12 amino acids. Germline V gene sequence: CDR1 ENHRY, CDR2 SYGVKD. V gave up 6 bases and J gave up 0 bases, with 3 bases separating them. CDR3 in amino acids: CAISTSNQPQHF. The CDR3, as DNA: TGTGCCATCAGCACTAGCAATCAGCCCCAGCATTTT.

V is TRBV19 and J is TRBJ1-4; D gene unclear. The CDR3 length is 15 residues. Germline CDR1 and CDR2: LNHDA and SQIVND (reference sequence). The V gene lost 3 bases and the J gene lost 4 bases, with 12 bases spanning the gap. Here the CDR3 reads CASSIGQELNEKLFF. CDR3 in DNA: TGTGCCAGTAGTATTGGGCAGGAGCTTAATGAAAAACTGTTTTTT.

In nucleotides, the CDR3 is TGTGCCAGCAGCAACCGACTAGCGGGGGCCCGCACAGATACGCAGTATTTT. It codes for CASSNRLAGARTDTQYF. The rearrangement links TRBV7-6 to TRBJ2-3; TRBD2 matches 12 bases. The length of the CDR3 is 17 residues. J was trimmed by 1 base and V by 5 bases; bases with no gene match: 7. The V gene's germline CDR1 is SGHVS and CDR2 FNYEAQ. The entire variable domain, with the rest obtained from reference TRBV7-6 and TRBJ2-3, is as follows: GAGVSQSPRYKVTKRGQDVALRCDPISGHVSLYWYRQALGQGPEFLTYFNYEAQQDKSGLPNDRFSAERPEGSISTLTIQRTEQRDSAMYRCASSNRLAGARTDTQYFGPGTRLTVL.

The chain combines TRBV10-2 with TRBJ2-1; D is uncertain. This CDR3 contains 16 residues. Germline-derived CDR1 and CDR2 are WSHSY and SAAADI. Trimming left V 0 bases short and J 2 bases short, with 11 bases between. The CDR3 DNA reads TGCGCCAGCAGTGAGTCGGACGGGCTCCCCTACAATGAGCAGTTCTTC. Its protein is CASSESDGLPYNEQFF.